These 14 T cell receptor beta chains were sequenced from one sample in a study of T cells after yellow fever vaccination. TCRdb independently ran MiXCR on the 5' RACE reads; one entry per CDR3 protein. The sample records 400,000 or so distinct CDR3 sequences, around 20% being singletons. Sequences were derived from PBMCs, sampled before the yellow fever booster vaccination. These receptors were taken from a man aged 18-30 years who received the YFV17D yellow fever vaccine.

The chain has TRBV6-2 or TRBV6-3 and TRBJ1-1; D possibly corresponds to TRBD1 (5 bases). Germline lookup yields CDR1 MNHEY and CDR2 SVGEGT. The CDR3 runs 12 residues. V lost 7 bases and J lost 7, with 13 bases in between. CDR3 DNA sequence: TGTGCCAGCAACGGCATGGGGGGTGAAGCTTTCTTT. This encodes CASNGMGGEAFF.

The rearrangement joins TRBV3-1 to TRBJ1-2; D is uncertain. The CDR3 consists of 14 residues. The V gene's germline CDR1 is LGHDT and CDR2 YNNKEL (reference sequence). Trimming took off 3 bases at V and 4 bases at J, with 12 bases between the two ends. CDR3 DNA: TGTGCCAGCAGCCACCGAAGGGATGGCTATGGCTACACCTTC. This translates into CASSHRRDGYGYTF. Supplemented by reference TRBV3-1 and TRBJ1-2, the full variable domain reads DTAVSQTPKYLVTQMGNDKSIKCEQNLGHDTMYWYKQDSKKFLKIMFSYNNKELIINETVPNRFSPKSPDKAHLNLHINSLELGDSAVYFCASSHRRDGYGYTFGSGTRLTVV.

This clonotype was picked up a small number of times. This chain links TRBV12-3 or TRBV12-4 with TRBJ2-2, with 13 bases lining up with TRBD2. This CDR3 is 17 amino acids long. V shed 7 bases, J shed 2 bases, and the junction held 7 bases outside the gene matches. The DNA of the CDR3 is TGTGCCAGCATCCGACTAGCGGGGGGCATAAACACCGGGGAGCTGTTTTTT. Translation gives CASIRLAGGINTGELFF.

This clonotype was detected a few times. The rearrangement uses TRBV2 and TRBJ1-2; 8 bases agree with TRBD1. This CDR3 region has 13 residues. Germline V gives CDR1 SNHLY, CDR2 FYNNEI. J gave up 4 bases and V 10 bases, and 8 bases lay outside the gene matches. The CDR3, as DNA: TGTGCCAAACAGGGGGGGCTTGCCTATGGCTACACCTTC. Protein: CAKQGGLAYGYTF.

CDR3: CASSQEWGNTQYF. CDR3 DNA: TGTGCCAGCAGCCAAGAATGGGGGAATACGCAGTATTTT. V is TRBV4-2 and J is TRBJ2-3; D may be TRBD1 or TRBD2 (5 bases each). The CDR3 sequence is 13 residues long. Trimming took 0 bases from V and 7 from J, leaving 8 bases between them. Germline values: CDR1 LGHNA, CDR2 YNFKEQ.

The CDR3 sequence is CASSLAVRPENEQFF. DNA for the CDR3: TGTGCCAGCAGCTTAGCGGTCCGGCCTGAGAATGAGCAGTTCTTC. V and J are TRBV11-2 and TRBJ2-1; D unresolved. Germline loops: CDR1 SGHAT, CDR2 FQNNGV. CDR3 length equals 15 residues. The germline V and J ends were trimmed by 1 base and 7 bases, with 14 bases remaining between them. Combining the CDR3 with reference TRBV11-2 and TRBJ2-1 gives the whole variable domain EAGVAQSPRYKIIEKRQSVAFWCNPISGHATLYWYQQILGQGPKLLIQFQNNGVVDDSQLPKDRFSAERLKGVDSTLKIQPAKLEDSAVYLCASSLAVRPENEQFFGPGTRLTVL.

This clonotype was detected only a few times. The chain recombines TRBV12-3 or TRBV12-4 with TRBJ2-7; D gene uncertain. The ends were cut back, 1 base at V and 5 bases at J, with 9 bases in the middle. The CDR3 runs to 13 residues. The CDR3 sequence is CASSLGAFNEQYV. CDR3 in DNA: TGTGCCAGCAGTTTAGGCGCTTTCAACGAGCAGTACGTC.

This clonotype was seen a few times. V and J are TRBV20-1 and TRBJ2-3, with D uncertain. The length of the CDR3 is 14 residues. Germline CDR1 reads DFQATT; CDR2 reads SNEGSKA (reference sequence). The ends were cut back, 0 bases at V and 1 base at J, with 8 bases in the middle. Here the CDR3 DNA reads TGCAGTGCTAGAGAGAGTTTGGGCACAGATACGCAGTATTTT. Protein product: CSARESLGTDTQYF.

The chain uses TRBV7-2 and TRBJ1-1; TRBD1 is a possible D gene (6 bases). CDR3 size: 14 residues. Trimming shortened V by 6 bases and J by 6 bases, and 17 bases separated the two germline ends. CDR1 and CDR2 from the germline V gene are SGHTA and FQGNSA. CDR3 in DNA: TGTGCCAGCAGGGTCCACAGGGATGGGGCTGAAGCTTTCTTT. This sequence encodes CASRVHRDGAEAFF.

This clonotype appeared a few times. The chain recombines TRBV7-3 with TRBJ2-3, with unresolved D. This CDR3 region has 12 residues. V shed 4 bases and J shed 5 bases, with 7 bases lying between them. CDR1 and CDR2 (germline): SGHTA, FQGTGA. The CDR3 region is CASSSNEDTQYF. The CDR3 DNA sequence: TGTGCCAGCAGCTCGAACGAAGATACGCAGTATTTT.

CDR3 sequence (DNA): TGTGCCACCAGTTTCGCCGGGGAGGTGGGCACAGATACGCAGTATTTT. This sequence encodes CATSFAGEVGTDTQYF. The rearrangement uses TRBV24-1 and TRBJ2-3; D perhaps matches TRBD2 (6 bases). The V end lost 6 bases, the J end lost 1 base, and 16 bases lay between the germline ends. Germline V gene sequence: CDR1 KGHDR, CDR2 SFDVKD. This CDR3 comprises 16 residues.

This clonotype was counted between two and nine times. The CDR3: CASSPAPGLADSGGGYEQYF. DNA for the CDR3: TGCGCCAGCAGCCCGGCCCCGGGACTAGCGGACTCCGGTGGGGGGTACGAGCAGTACTTC. The V gene is TRBV4-1, the J gene TRBJ2-7, with 11 bases identical to TRBD2. The trim removed 4 bases at V and 4 bases at J, leaving 21 bases unmatched. Germline V CDR1 and CDR2: MGHRA, YSYEKL. CDR3 length equals 20 residues.

The genes are TRBV3-1 and TRBJ2-1; D assignment may be TRBD1 or TRBD2 (5 bases each). Germline CDR1 LGHDT, CDR2 YNNKEL (reference sequence). V lost 1 base and J lost 0, with 16 bases in between. The CDR3 is 18 residues long. The CDR3 spells CASSQGVRGPYSYNEQFF. In DNA form, the CDR3 reads TGTGCCAGCAGCCAAGGGGTAAGGGGACCCTACTCCTACAATGAGCAGTTCTTC.

The rearrangement links TRBV11-2 to TRBJ2-3, with D hard to call. V lost 5 bases to trimming and J lost 2 bases, with 14 bases between them. The CDR3 extends over 15 amino acids. Germline V gene sequence: CDR1 SGHAT, CDR2 FQNNGV. This chain's CDR3 is CASSSSGVVTDTQYF. DNA of the CDR3: TGTGCCAGCAGCAGCTCGGGCGTCGTCACAGATACGCAGTATTTT.